The clone carrying this TCR beta chain was observed a handful of times. Its antigen is not known. It was with 60 Vbeta and 13 Jbeta primers that the PCR ran. The method was immunoSEQ multiplex PCR; TCRdb's version includes in-frame clones alone and lacks a portion of them. Of 180,000 or so clones detected, roughly 84% appear once; the ten largest clones hold about 1.5%. This specimen comes from a study of cytomegalovirus exposure and HLA in healthy donors. General study points: While the bulk of TCR sequences proved rare, some public TCRs turned up in many donors.

The specimen sequenced was PBMCs. This receptor was obtained from a male donor in good health and CMV-seronegative.

In DNA form, the CDR3 reads TGTGCCAGCAGCCAACAGTTAGCTAGCACAGATACGCAGTATTTT. Protein: CASSQQLASTDTQYF. The rearrangement uses TRBV14 and TRBJ2-3; the D is unclear. CDR1 is SGHDN, CDR2 FVKESK, per germline. CDR3 length: 15 amino acids. Trimming removed 2 bases from V and 0 bases from J, with 9 bases in between. The full variable domain, with the rest looked up from reference TRBV14 and TRBJ2-3, is EAGVTQFPSHSVIEKGQTVTLRCDPISGHDNLYWYRRVMGKEIKFLLHFVKESKQDESGMPNNRFLAERTGGTYSTLKVQPAELEDSGVYFCASSQQLASTDTQYFGPGTRLTVL.